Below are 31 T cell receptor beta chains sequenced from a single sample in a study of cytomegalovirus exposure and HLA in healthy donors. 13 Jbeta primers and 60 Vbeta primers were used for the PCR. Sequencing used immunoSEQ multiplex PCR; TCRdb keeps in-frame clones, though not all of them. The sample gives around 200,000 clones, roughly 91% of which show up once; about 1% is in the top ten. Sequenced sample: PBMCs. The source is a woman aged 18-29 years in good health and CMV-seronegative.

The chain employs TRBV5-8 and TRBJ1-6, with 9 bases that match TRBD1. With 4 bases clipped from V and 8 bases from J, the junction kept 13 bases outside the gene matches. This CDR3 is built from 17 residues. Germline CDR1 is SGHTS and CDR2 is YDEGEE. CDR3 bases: TGTGCCAGCAGCAAAATTACAGGGGGCGCCATTGATTCACCCCTCCACTTT. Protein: CASSKITGGAIDSPLHF.

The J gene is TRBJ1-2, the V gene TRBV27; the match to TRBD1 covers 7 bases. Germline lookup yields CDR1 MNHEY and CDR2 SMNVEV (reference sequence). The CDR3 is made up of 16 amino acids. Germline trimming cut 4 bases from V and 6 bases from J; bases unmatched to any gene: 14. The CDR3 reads CASSSPLRGRNHGYTF. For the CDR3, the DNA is TGTGCCAGCAGTTCGCCACTCAGGGGGAGAAACCATGGCTACACCTTC.

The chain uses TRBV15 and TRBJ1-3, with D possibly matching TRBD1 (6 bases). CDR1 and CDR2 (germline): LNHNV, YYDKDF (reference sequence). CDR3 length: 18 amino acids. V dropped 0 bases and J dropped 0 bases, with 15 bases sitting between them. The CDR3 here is CATSRDRTATASGNTIYF. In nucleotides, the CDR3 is TGTGCCACCAGCAGAGACAGGACAGCCACCGCCTCTGGAAACACCATATATTTT.

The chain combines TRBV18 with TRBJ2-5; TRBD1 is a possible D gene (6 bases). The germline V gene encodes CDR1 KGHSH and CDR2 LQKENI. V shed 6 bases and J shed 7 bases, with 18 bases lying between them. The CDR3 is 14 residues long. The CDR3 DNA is TGTGCCAGCTCCGCACAGGGAATAACAGGGACCCAGTACTTC. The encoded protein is CASSAQGITGTQYF.

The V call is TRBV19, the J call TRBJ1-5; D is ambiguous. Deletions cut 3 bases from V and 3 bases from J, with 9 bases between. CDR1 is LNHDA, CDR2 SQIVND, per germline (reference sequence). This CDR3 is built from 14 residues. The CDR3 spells CASSMWGDNQPQHF. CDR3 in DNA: TGTGCCAGTAGTATGTGGGGAGACAATCAGCCCCAGCATTTT.

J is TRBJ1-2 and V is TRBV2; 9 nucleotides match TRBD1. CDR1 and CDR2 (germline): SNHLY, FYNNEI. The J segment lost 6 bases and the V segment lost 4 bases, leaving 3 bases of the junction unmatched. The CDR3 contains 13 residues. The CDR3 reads CASSVTGGNGYTF. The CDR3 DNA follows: TGTGCCAGCAGTGTTACAGGGGGCAATGGCTACACCTTC.

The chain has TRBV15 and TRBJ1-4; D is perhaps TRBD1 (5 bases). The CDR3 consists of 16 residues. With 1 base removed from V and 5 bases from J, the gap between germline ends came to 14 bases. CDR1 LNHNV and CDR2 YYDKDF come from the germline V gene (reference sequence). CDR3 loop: CATSRAFQGDNEKLFF. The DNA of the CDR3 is TGTGCCACCAGCAGAGCTTTTCAGGGTGACAATGAAAAACTGTTTTTT.

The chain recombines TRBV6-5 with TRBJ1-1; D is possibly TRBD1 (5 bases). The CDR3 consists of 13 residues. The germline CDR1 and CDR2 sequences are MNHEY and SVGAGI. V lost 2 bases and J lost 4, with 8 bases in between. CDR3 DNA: TGTGCCAGCAGTTACCTACAGGTCACTGAAGCTTTCTTT. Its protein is CASSYLQVTEAFF.

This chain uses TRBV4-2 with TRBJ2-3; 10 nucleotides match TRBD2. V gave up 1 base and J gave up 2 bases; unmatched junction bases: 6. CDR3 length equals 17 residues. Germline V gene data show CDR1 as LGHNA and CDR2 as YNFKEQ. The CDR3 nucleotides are TGTGCCAGCAGCCAAGGACCTAGCGGGGGCTACACAGATACGCAGTATTTT. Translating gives CASSQGPSGGYTDTQYF.

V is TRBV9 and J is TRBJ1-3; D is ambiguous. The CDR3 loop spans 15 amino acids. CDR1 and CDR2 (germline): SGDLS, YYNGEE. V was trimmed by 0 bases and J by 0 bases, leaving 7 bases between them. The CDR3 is CASSVDTYSGNTIYF. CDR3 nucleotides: TGTGCCAGCAGCGTAGACACGTACTCTGGAAACACCATATATTTT.

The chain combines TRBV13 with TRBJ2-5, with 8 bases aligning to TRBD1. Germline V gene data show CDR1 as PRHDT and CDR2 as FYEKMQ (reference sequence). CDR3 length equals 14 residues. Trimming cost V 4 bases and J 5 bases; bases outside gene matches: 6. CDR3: CASSSTGEGETQYF. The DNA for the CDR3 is TGTGCCAGCAGCTCGACAGGGGAAGGGGAGACCCAGTACTTC.

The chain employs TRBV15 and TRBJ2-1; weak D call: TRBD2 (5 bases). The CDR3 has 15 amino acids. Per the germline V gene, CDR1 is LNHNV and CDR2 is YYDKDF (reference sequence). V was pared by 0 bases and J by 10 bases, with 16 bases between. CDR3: CATSRDRGSPWEQFF. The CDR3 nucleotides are TGTGCCACCAGCAGAGATCGGGGTAGCCCGTGGGAGCAGTTCTTC.

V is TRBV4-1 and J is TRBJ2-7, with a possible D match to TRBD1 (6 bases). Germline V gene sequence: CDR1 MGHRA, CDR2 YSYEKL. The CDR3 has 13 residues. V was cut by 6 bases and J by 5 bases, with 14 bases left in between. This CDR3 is CASSQQGKDEQYF. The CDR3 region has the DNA TGCGCCAGCAGTCAACAGGGTAAGGACGAGCAGTACTTC.

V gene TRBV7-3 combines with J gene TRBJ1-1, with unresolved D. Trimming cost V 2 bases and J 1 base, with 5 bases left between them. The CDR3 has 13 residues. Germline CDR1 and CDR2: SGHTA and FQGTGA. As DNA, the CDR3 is TGTGCCAGCAGCTTATGGGCGAACACTGAAGCTTTCTTT. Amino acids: CASSLWANTEAFF.

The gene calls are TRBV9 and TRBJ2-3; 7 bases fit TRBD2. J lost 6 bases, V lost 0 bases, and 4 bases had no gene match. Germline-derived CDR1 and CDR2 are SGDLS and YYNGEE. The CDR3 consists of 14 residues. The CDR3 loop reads CASSVAGGRDTQYF. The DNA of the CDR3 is TGTGCCAGCAGCGTAGCGGGGGGAAGGGATACGCAGTATTTT.

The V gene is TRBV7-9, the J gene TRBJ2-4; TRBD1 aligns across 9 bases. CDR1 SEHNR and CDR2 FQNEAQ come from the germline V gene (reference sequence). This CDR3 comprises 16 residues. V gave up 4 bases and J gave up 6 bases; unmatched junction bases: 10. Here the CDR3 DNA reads TGTGCCAGCAGCTCGGACAGGGGTTTGATAGGAAACATTCAGTACTTC. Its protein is CASSSDRGLIGNIQYF.

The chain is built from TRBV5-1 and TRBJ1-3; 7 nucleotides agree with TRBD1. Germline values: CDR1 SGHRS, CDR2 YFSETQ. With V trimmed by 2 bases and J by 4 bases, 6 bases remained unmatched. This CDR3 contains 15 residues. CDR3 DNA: TGCGCCAGCAGCTTATCGCAGGGGGACGGAAACACCATATATTTT. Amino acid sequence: CASSLSQGDGNTIYF.

DNA of the CDR3: TGTGCCAGCAGTCCCCCGGGACAGGGGGCCTACGAGCAGTACTTC. It yields the protein CASSPPGQGAYEQYF. This chain links TRBV6-5 with TRBJ2-7; 11 bases are shared with TRBD1. V shed 5 bases, J shed 2 bases, and the junction held 5 bases outside the gene matches. The CDR3 has 15 amino acids. Looked up from germline, CDR1 is MNHEY and CDR2 is SVGAGI.

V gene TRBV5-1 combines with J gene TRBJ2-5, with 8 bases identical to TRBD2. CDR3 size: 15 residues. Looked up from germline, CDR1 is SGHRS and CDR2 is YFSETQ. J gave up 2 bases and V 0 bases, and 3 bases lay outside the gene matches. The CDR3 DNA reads TGCGCCAGCAGCTTGGGAGGGACTAGTCAAGAGACCCAGTACTTC. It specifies CASSLGGTSQETQYF. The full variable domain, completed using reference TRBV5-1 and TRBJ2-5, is KAGVTQTPRYLIKTRGQQVTLSCSPISGHRSVSWYQQTPGQGLQFLFEYFSETQRNKGNFPGRFSGRQFSNSRSEMNVSTLELGDSALYLCASSLGGTSQETQYFGPGTRLLVL.

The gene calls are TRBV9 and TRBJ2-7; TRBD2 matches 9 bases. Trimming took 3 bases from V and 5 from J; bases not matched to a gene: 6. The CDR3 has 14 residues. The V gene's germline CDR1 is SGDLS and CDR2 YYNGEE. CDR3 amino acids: CASSALAGGNEQYF. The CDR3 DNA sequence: TGTGCCAGCAGCGCACTAGCGGGCGGGAACGAGCAGTACTTC.

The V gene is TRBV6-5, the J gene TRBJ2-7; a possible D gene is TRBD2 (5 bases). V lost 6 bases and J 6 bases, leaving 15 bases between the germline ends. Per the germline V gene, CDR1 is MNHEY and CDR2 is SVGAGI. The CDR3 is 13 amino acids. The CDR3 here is CASRDLYAGEQYF. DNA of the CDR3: TGTGCCAGCAGGGATCTATATGCGGGCGAGCAGTACTTC.

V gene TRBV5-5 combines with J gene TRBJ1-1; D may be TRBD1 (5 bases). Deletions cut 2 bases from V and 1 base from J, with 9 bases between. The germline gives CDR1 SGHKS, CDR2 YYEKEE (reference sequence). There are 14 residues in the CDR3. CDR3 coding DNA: TGTGCCAGCAGCTTAGGGGATGGGAACACTGAAGCTTTCTTT. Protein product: CASSLGDGNTEAFF.

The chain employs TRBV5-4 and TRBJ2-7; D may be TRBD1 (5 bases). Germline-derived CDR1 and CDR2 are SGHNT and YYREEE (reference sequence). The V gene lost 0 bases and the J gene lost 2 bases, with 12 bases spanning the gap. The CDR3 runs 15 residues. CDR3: CASSLEAGWPYEQYF. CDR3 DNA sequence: TGTGCCAGCAGCTTGGAGGCAGGGTGGCCCTACGAGCAGTACTTC. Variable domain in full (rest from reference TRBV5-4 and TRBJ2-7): ETGVTQSPTHLIKTRGQQVTLRCSSQSGHNTVSWYQQALGQGPQFIFQYYREEENGRGNFPPRFSGLQFPNYSSELNVNALELDDSALYLCASSLEAGWPYEQYFGPGTRLTVT.

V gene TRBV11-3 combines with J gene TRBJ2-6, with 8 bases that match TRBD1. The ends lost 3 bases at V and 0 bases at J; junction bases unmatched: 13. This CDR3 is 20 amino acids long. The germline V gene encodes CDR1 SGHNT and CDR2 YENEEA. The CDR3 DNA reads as TGTGCCAGCAGCTTGTACGATAGACAGGGGAAAAACTCTGGGGCCAACGTCCTGACTTTC. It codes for CASSLYDRQGKNSGANVLTF.

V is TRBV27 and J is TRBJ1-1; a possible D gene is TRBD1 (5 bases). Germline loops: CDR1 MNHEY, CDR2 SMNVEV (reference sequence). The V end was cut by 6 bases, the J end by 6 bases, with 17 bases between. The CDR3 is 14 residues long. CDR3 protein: CASSETRGGSEAFF. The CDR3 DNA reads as TGTGCCAGCAGCGAGACAAGGGGAGGGTCTGAAGCTTTCTTT.

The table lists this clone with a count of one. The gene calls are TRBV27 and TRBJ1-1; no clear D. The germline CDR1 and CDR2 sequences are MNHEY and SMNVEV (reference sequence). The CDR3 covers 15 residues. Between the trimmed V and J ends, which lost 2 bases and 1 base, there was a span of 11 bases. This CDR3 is CASSLTSSWNTEAFF. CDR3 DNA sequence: TGTGCCAGCAGTTTAACGTCAAGCTGGAACACTGAAGCTTTCTTT.

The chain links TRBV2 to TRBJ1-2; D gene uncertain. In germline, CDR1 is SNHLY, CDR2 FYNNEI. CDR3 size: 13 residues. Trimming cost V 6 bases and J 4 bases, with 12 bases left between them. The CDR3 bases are TGTGCCAGCAGGTCCGACTCCCTCTATGGCTACACCTTC. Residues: CASRSDSLYGYTF.

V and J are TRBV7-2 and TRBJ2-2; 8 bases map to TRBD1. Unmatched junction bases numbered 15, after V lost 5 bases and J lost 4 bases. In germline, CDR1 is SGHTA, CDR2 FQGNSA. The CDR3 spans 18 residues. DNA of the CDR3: TGTGCCAGCAGCCTCTACCCACCAGGGACAGGCAGCACCGGGGAGCTGTTTTTT. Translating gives CASSLYPPGTGSTGELFF.

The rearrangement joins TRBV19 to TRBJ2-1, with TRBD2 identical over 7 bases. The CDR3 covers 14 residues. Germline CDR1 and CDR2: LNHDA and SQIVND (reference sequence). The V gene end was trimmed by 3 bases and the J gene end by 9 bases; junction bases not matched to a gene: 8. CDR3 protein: CASSMGTIFTEQFF. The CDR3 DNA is TGTGCCAGTAGTATGGGGACTATCTTCACTGAGCAGTTCTTC.

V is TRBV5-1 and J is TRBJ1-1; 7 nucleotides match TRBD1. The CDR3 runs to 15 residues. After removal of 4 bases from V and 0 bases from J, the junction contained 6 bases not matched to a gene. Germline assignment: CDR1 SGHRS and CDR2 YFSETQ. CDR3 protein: CASSTTGTVNTEAFF. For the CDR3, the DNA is TGCGCCAGCAGCACAACCGGGACAGTGAACACTGAAGCTTTCTTT. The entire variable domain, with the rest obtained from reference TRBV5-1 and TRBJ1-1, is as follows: KAGVTQTPRYLIKTRGQQVTLSCSPISGHRSVSWYQQTPGQGLQFLFEYFSETQRNKGNFPGRFSGRQFSNSRSEMNVSTLELGDSALYLCASSTTGTVNTEAFFGQGTRLTVV.

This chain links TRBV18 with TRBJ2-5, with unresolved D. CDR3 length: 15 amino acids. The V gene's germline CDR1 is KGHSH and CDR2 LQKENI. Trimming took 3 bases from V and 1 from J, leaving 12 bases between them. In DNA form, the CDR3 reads TGTGCCAGCTCACCTCCCGAGGTGCCCCAAGAGACCCAGTACTTC. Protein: CASSPPEVPQETQYF.